This entry describes one TCR beta chain. Its cognate antigen has yet to be identified. No per-base quality is available; no much larger clone lies one base away. Hyperthyroidism patients were aged 18 to 65 years and newly diagnosed, with disease duration of less than 2 months. Any patient with an uncontrolled infection, another autoimmune disease, pregnancy or lactation was excluded. Clinical symptoms, serum thyroxine and TRAb, thyroid ultrasound, and orbital computed tomography formed the basis for the diagnoses. Blood from progressor patients was collected at the time of first diagnosis with hyperthyroidism, before any ophthalmopathy symptoms had appeared. PBMCs were separated from about 10 ml of fresh peripheral blood using Ficoll-Paque density gradient centrifugation. Progressor patients were initially diagnosed with Graves' hyperthyroidism and developed ophthalmopathy during follow-up. Total RNA was extracted with Trizol reagent, and quality was checked on an Agilent 2100 Bioanalyzer.

The CDR3 contains 16 residues, cysteine and phenylalanine counted. Of all the DNA, just the CDR3 is kept, 48 bases in frame from base 1. The germline V gene sets CDR1 to SGHRS and CDR2 to YFSETQ. V is cut by 0 bases and J by 1 base, and the space between the germline ends is 10 bases. These data come from a study of T cells in Graves' hyperthyroidism and ophthalmopathy (dated by TCRdb to between 2018 and 2020). For the wider study: Peripheral blood was collected at initial diagnosis, before any treatment. The 75 to 100 discovery patients were randomly split 7:3 into training and test sets. In more than 5 Graves' hyperthyroidism patients, the study also compared T-cell repertoires from thyroid tissue with T-cell repertoires from blood. TCR V-J signatures able to tell the groups apart were searched for in a discovery cohort of some 100 patients, of whom around 43 had Graves' ophthalmopathy and 55 to 65 had stable Graves' hyperthyroidism. An independent validation cohort of around 19 hyperthyroidism patients and 17 patients who later progressed to ophthalmopathy tested prospective prediction of ophthalmopathy. TCR Vbeta CDR3 sequencing of around 130 peripheral blood samples (over 40 ophthalmopathy, 75 hyperthyroidism and 17 progressor patients) is reported in the paper. After sampling, hyperthyroidism patients received methimazole starting at 30 mg daily, and ophthalmopathy patients received high-dose intravenous methylprednisolone.

The TCR beta CDR3 regions were amplified from RNA transcripts. For the first round of RT-PCR on the TCR CDR3, the HTBI primer set was used together with the Qiagen OneStep RT-PCR kit. A second multiplex PCR round built the libraries, followed by size selection and purification. Sequencing of the libraries was done on an Illumina HiSeq2000 using paired-end 100 bp reads. In the source study's methods: SOAPnuke was used to process the raw data, removing reads that contained adapters or uncalled bases, had a mean Phred below 15, or lacked an exact match to the constant primer or identifier. COPE v1.2.5 was used to merge the high-quality paired reads, and each unique nucleotide sequence was defined as a clonotype. MiTCR v1.1 was used to align clonotypes to the IMGT TRBV, TRBD and TRBJ reference segments. The analysis was restricted to V-J combinations with a frequency above 0.0001, which together covered 99% to 99.2% of the repertoires. The TCS score was defined as F50 (clonal expansion) divided by E x V (chaos), with BLOSUM62-based TCRdist calculated between CDR3 peptides within each V-J. Welch's t-statistics and random forest reduced fewer than 550 V-J features to 13, which were used in a naive Bayes classifier (R e1071). The public reads were quality trimmed at Q25 with fastp and then assembled into clones with MiXCR by TCRdb, keeping productive beta chains. Each record represents a unique CDR3 protein, reported with the most common genes and DNA among its rows. The V and J calls were determined by TCRdb, not by the authors. The sample yields approximately 720,000 distinct CDR3 sequences; over 15% were counted once. 16% of the sample rests with the top ten.

The paper as a whole reports these results and caveats: In validation, progression to ophthalmopathy was predicted by the model with approximately 67% sensitivity and approximately 78% specificity, a median of approximately 6.5 months before onset. Most expanded thyroid clonotypes (frequency above 0.001) were also detected in blood, a finding suggesting that blood repertoires may reflect thyroid immune responses. No statistical method was used to set the sample size in advance, and investigators knew the group allocation. A model built on a 13 V-J signature distinguished ophthalmopathy from stable hyperthyroidism, reaching 85% to 90% sensitivity and about 81% specificity in cross-validation and 80%/75% in testing.

This chain joins TRBV5-1 to TRBJ1-4, with the D gene not confidently named. The TCR sequence derives from a woman aged 45-59 years with Graves' hyperthyroidism that later progressed to Graves' ophthalmopathy. The sample comprised blood. The DNA is TGCGCCAGCAGCTTGGTTGGGCGTCGAACTAATGAAAAACTGTTTTTT. This translates into CASSLVGRRTNEKLFF. Joined to the reference TRBV5-1 and TRBJ1-4 proteins, this CDR3 gives the full variable domain: KAGVTQTPRYLIKTRGQQVTLSCSPISGHRSVSWYQQTPGQGLQFLFEYFSETQRNKGNFPGRFSGRQFSNSRSEMNVSTLELGDSALYLCASSLVGRRTNEKLFFGSGTQLSVL.